The rows below give T cell receptor beta chains drawn from one sample of a study of cytomegalovirus exposure and HLA in healthy donors. The assay was immunoSEQ multiplex PCR, and TCRdb's table has in-frame clones only and misses some. The data contain a few hundred thousand clones, 75% to 90% of them seen just once; the ten biggest clones take up around 1%. Sequencing was performed on PBMCs. The receptors shown here come from a woman between 18 and 29 years old in good health and CMV-seronegative. Each CDR3 is given with its conserved first and last residue. The D gene is left open where the match is weak. Where a row states a size, it is once, few, many or the class of an expanded clone; other rows omit it.

V gene	D gene	clone size	J gene	CDR3 protein	CDR3 DNA
TRBV7-2	.	once	TRBJ2-2	CASSFTSTGELFF	TGTGCCAGCAGCTTTACCAGCACCGGGGAGCTGTTTTTT
TRBV7-2	TRBD2	once	TRBJ2-7	CASSFGLADEQYF	TGTGCCAGCAGCTTCGGACTAGCGGACGAGCAGTACTTC
TRBV11-2	.	.	TRBJ1-1	CASSLGGWGQNTEAFF	TGTGCCAGCAGCTTAGGCGGTTGGGGGCAGAACACTGAAGCTTTCTTT
TRBV30	.	.	TRBJ2-7	CAWSVGPRDEQYF	TGTGCCTGGAGTGTTGGGCCCCGTGACGAGCAGTACTTC
TRBV7-2	.	once	TRBJ2-2	CASSLVKGGPWNTGELFF	TGTGCCAGCAGCTTAGTGAAGGGGGGGCCTTGGAACACCGGGGAGCTGTTTTTT
TRBV18	.	once	TRBJ1-6	CASSPLAGGGSYNSPLHF	TGTGCCAGCTCACCACTGGCGGGAGGAGGATCCTATAATTCACCCCTCCACTTT
TRBV6-5	.	.	TRBJ1-3	CASSSRRHSGNTIYF	TGTGCCAGCAGTTCCAGGAGGCACTCTGGAAACACCATATATTTT
TRBV6-5	TRBD1	.	TRBJ1-6	CASRTSGTGKSPLHF	TGTGCCAGCAGAACAAGCGGGACAGGGAAATCACCCCTCCACTTT
TRBV27	TRBD2	.	TRBJ2-1	CASSFALAGSYNEQFF	TGTGCCAGCAGTTTCGCACTAGCGGGGTCTTACAATGAGCAGTTCTTC
TRBV19	TRBD2	.	TRBJ2-1	CASSPGTNSYNEQFF	TGTGCCAGTAGTCCCGGGACTAACTCCTACAATGAGCAGTTCTTC
TRBV18	TRBD2	.	TRBJ2-7	CASSAFERGGLYEQYF	TGTGCCAGCTCAGCATTCGAGAGGGGAGGGTTGTACGAGCAGTACTTC
TRBV7-2	.	.	TRBJ2-7	CASRWEQSYEQYF	TGTGCCAGCAGATGGGAGCAGTCCTACGAGCAGTACTTC
TRBV5-6	.	.	TRBJ2-7	CASSPLLERYSYEQYF	TGTGCCAGCAGCCCCCTACTGGAGCGGTACTCCTACGAGCAGTACTTC
TRBV5-8	.	.	TRBJ2-7	CASSLAGSYEQYF	TGTGCCAGCAGCTTGGCCGGCTCCTACGAGCAGTACTTC
TRBV7-2	.	.	TRBJ1-2	CASSLVGGEVYTF	TGTGCCAGCAGCTTAGTCGGAGGAGAGGTCTACACCTTC
TRBV13	.	.	TRBJ1-5	CASSLGFRGGQPQHF	TGCGCCAGCAGCTTAGGGTTTCGGGGGGGCCAGCCCCAGCATTTT
TRBV4-2	TRBD1	.	TRBJ1-1	CASQPGGGGEGVTEAFF	TGTGCCAGCCAGCCGGGAGGGGGCGGAGAGGGAGTAACTGAAGCTTTCTTT
TRBV7-8	.	.	TRBJ1-5	CASSLVAGAQPQHF	TGTGCCAGCAGCTTAGTGGCAGGGGCTCAGCCCCAGCATTTT
TRBV10-2	TRBD2	.	TRBJ2-1	CASRPATGGSYNEQFF	TGCGCCAGCAGACCCGCGACGGGAGGCTCCTACAATGAGCAGTTCTTC
TRBV5-1	TRBD1	few	TRBJ2-7	CASSLKDRGQYEQYF	TGCGCCAGCAGCCTAAAGGACAGGGGTCAGTACGAGCAGTACTTC
TRBV7-9	TRBD1	.	TRBJ1-4	CSSSLANIRDRGHNEKLFF	TGTTCCAGCAGCTTAGCGAATATACGGGACAGGGGCCATAATGAAAAACTGTTTTTT
TRBV5-8	.	.	TRBJ2-7	CASGGIEQYF	TGTGCCAGCGGGGGGATCGAGCAGTACTTC
TRBV5-1	TRBD1	once	TRBJ1-2	CASSSGTANYGYTF	TGCGCCAGCAGTTCTGGGACAGCTAACTATGGCTACACCTTC
TRBV11-2	TRBD1	.	TRBJ2-7	CASSLETGNEQYF	TGTGCCAGCAGCTTAGAGACAGGGAACGAGCAGTACTTC
TRBV7-9	TRBD1	few	TRBJ2-2	CASSVLGQGAAGELFF	TGTGCCAGCAGCGTCCTCGGACAGGGGGCCGCCGGGGAGCTGTTTTTT
TRBV27	TRBD1	once	TRBJ1-2	CASHPGTAAFYGYTF	TGTGCCAGCCATCCAGGGACAGCCGCGTTCTATGGCTACACCTTC
TRBV7-3	.	.	TRBJ2-5	CASSLAGAKETQYF	TGTGCCAGCAGCTTAGCAGGGGCGAAGGAGACCCAGTACTTC
TRBV4-3	.	once	TRBJ1-1	CASSRGLGNTEAFF	TGCGCCAGCAGCCGAGGACTGGGAAACACTGAAGCTTTCTTT
TRBV7-9	.	.	TRBJ1-2	CASSRGTSGKYGYTF	TGTGCCAGCAGCCGAGGAACCTCAGGGAAGTATGGCTACACCTTC
TRBV5-4	.	.	TRBJ1-1	CASSYHGGGAFF	TGTGCCAGCAGCTACCATGGGGGGGGAGCTTTCTTT
TRBV9	.	once	TRBJ1-1	CASSGPTVNTEAFF	TGTGCCAGCAGCGGCCCCACAGTGAACACTGAAGCTTTCTTT
TRBV20-1	.	.	TRBJ2-1	CSASEYNEQFF	TGCAGTGCTAGCGAGTACAATGAGCAGTTCTTC
TRBV6-1	TRBD2	.	TRBJ2-3	CASSDRGLARDTQYF	TGTGCCAGCAGTGACAGGGGACTAGCCAGAGATACGCAGTATTTT
TRBV9	TRBD2	.	TRBJ2-5	CASSVAGAGGRETQYF	TGTGCCAGCAGCGTAGCGGGGGCGGGGGGGCGAGAGACCCAGTACTTC
TRBV5-1	.	.	TRBJ2-7	CASSLAGTYEQYF	TGCGCCAGCAGCTTGGCCGGTACCTACGAGCAGTACTTC
TRBV7-6	TRBD1	once	TRBJ1-1	CASSLTQGGREAFF	TGTGCCAGCAGCTTAACTCAGGGGGGAAGGGAAGCCTTCTTT
TRBV27	.	.	TRBJ2-7	CASSSNGGGGEQYF	TGTGCCAGCAGTTCGAACGGCGGAGGAGGCGAGCAGTACTTC
TRBV5-8	TRBD1	.	TRBJ1-1	CASSYRTGGGTEAFF	TGTGCCAGCAGCTACCGGACAGGTGGAGGAACTGAAGCTTTCTTT
TRBV2	TRBD1	.	TRBJ2-1	CASSPRDRVYNEQFF	TGTGCCAGCAGCCCCCGGGACAGGGTCTACAATGAGCAGTTCTTC
TRBV6-5	TRBD1	.	TRBJ2-7	CASSPPDRVINEQYF	TGTGCCAGCAGCCCTCCGGACAGGGTCATCAACGAGCAGTACTTC
TRBV5-1	TRBD1	once	TRBJ2-4	CASSLGGQGWNIQYF	TGCGCCAGCAGCCTGGGGGGACAGGGTTGGAACATTCAGTACTTC
TRBV9	.	.	TRBJ1-2	CASSPQGFYGYTF	TGTGCCAGCAGCCCTCAGGGTTTCTATGGCTACACCTTC
TRBV4-1	TRBD1	.	TRBJ1-2	CASSQGDRANYGYTF	TGCGCCAGCAGCCAAGGGGACAGGGCCAACTATGGCTACACCTTC
TRBV6-5	.	.	TRBJ2-5	CASSRIGQQETQYF	TGTGCCAGCAGCCGTATCGGACAGCAAGAGACCCAGTACTTC
TRBV18	TRBD1	.	TRBJ2-5	CASSSGQGETQYF	TGTGCCAGCTCTTCGGGACAGGGGGAGACCCAGTACTTC
TRBV7-8	.	.	TRBJ1-2	CASSLPDYGYTF	TGTGCCAGCAGCTTACCAGACTATGGCTACACCTTC
TRBV19	TRBD2	.	TRBJ2-7	CASGTSGGPYEQYF	TGTGCCAGTGGGACTAGCGGGGGCCCCTACGAGCAGTACTTC
TRBV6-5	.	.	TRBJ2-5	CASSYSERPEETQYF	TGTGCCAGCAGTTACTCGGAGCGGCCCGAAGAGACCCAGTACTTC
TRBV4-3	TRBD1	.	TRBJ1-6	CASSHTTGGFNSPLHF	TGCGCCAGCAGCCACACGACAGGGGGCTTTAATTCACCCCTCCACTTT
TRBV7-9	.	few	TRBJ2-5	CASSLRGGLQETQYF	TGTGCCAGCAGCTTACGCGGGGGCCTCCAAGAGACCCAGTACTTC
TRBV6-1	.	.	TRBJ1-4	CASSVEAQGGVFF	TGTGCCAGCAGTGTAGAGGCCCAGGGAGGGGTGTTTTTT
TRBV5-1	TRBD1	.	TRBJ2-7	CASSFRTGVSEQYF	TGCGCCAGCAGTTTTAGGACAGGGGTCTCTGAGCAGTACTTC